What follows are 7 T cell receptor beta chains derived from one specimen sequenced in a study of blood T cell repertoires in COVID-19. The assay was immunoSEQ multiplex PCR, and TCRdb's table has in-frame clones only and misses some. The repertoire holds about 480,000 clones, with approximately 91% as singletons. The specimen was peripheral blood. These receptors originate from a woman aged 45-59 years with COVID-19, enrolled during active disease.

This rearrangement joins TRBV5-1 to TRBJ1-1, with D possibly being TRBD1 (6 bases). CDR3 length: 14 amino acids. Trimming stripped 0 bases from V and 4 bases from J, with 10 bases between. Germline V lookup: CDR1 SGHRS, CDR2 YFSETQ. The CDR3 region has the DNA TGCGCCAGCAGCTTGGACAGGGAAGGCACTGAAGCTTTCTTT. Encoded protein: CASSLDREGTEAFF. The whole variable domain, remainder taken from reference TRBV5-1 and TRBJ1-1, is KAGVTQTPRYLIKTRGQQVTLSCSPISGHRSVSWYQQTPGQGLQFLFEYFSETQRNKGNFPGRFSGRQFSNSRSEMNVSTLELGDSALYLCASSLDREGTEAFFGQGTRLTVV.

This clone was counted a few times. This chain connects TRBV2 to TRBJ1-5; 8 bases match TRBD1. Germline assignment: CDR1 SNHLY and CDR2 FYNNEI. There are 14 residues in the CDR3. V dropped 6 bases and J dropped 5; count of bases not matched to a gene: 6. The CDR3 DNA reads as TGTGCCAGCAGCTCTGACAGGGGAGATCAGCCCCAGCATTTT. Amino acids: CASSSDRGDQPQHF.

This chain connects TRBV7-9 to TRBJ2-7, with D possibly TRBD1 on 5 matching bases. The CDR3 is made up of 13 amino acids. Germline V gene sequence: CDR1 SEHNR, CDR2 FQNEAQ (reference sequence). Trimming stripped 4 bases from V and 2 bases from J, with 9 bases between. The CDR3 coding sequence is TGTGCCAGCAGCTCAGCGACAGCCTACGAGCAGTACTTC. This sequence encodes CASSSATAYEQYF.

The genes are TRBV7-9 and TRBJ1-4; D gene uncertain. The CDR3 spans 15 residues. Germline-derived CDR1 and CDR2 are SEHNR and FQNEAQ (reference sequence). Trimming cost V 5 bases and J 4 bases, with 14 bases left between them. Here the CDR3 reads CASSPARVGNEKLFF. CDR3 sequence (DNA): TGTGCCAGCAGCCCCGCACGTGTCGGTAATGAAAAACTGTTTTTT. The full variable domain, completed using reference TRBV7-9 and TRBJ1-4, is DTGVSQNPRHKITKRGQNVTFRCDPISEHNRLYWYRQTLGQGPEFLTYFQNEAQLEKSRLLSDRFSAERPKGSFSTLEIQRTEQGDSAMYLCASSPARVGNEKLFFGSGTQLSVL.

The chain combines TRBV6-1 with TRBJ1-3; no definite D call. V was pared by 4 bases and J by 2 bases, with 15 bases between. CDR3 size: 16 residues. Germline lookup yields CDR1 MNHNS and CDR2 SASEGT. CDR3 protein: CASSVSDYRTGNTIYF. The CDR3 region has the DNA TGTGCCAGCAGTGTATCCGATTATAGAACTGGAAACACCATATATTTT.

The chain employs TRBV28 and TRBJ1-4, with D possibly TRBD1 on 6 matching bases. Between the trimmed V and J ends, which lost 6 bases and 0 bases, there was a span of 20 bases. Germline CDR1 and CDR2: MDHEN and SYDVKM. The CDR3 runs 18 residues. CDR3 in amino acids: CASSEMGANTATNEKLFF. CDR3 nucleotide sequence: TGTGCCAGCAGCGAGATGGGGGCGAATACGGCAACTAATGAAAAACTGTTTTTT.

V usage is TRBV10-2 and J usage is TRBJ1-5; 7 bases align to TRBD1. Germline V CDR1 and CDR2: WSHSY, SAAADI. The CDR3 has 16 amino acids. After removal of 5 bases from V and 4 bases from J, the junction contained 11 bases not matched to a gene. Here the CDR3 DNA reads TGCGCCAGCAGTTATAAACTGGACAGGAAAAATCAGCCCCAGCATTTT. It specifies CASSYKLDRKNQPQHF.